The 28 T cell receptor beta chains reported below all come from one sample, sequenced in a study of T cell repertoires in cytomegalovirus infection. No antigen has been assigned to these receptors. TCRdb reprocessed the reads with MiXCR, giving one entry per CDR3 protein. The table lists some 940,000 distinct CDR3 sequences, around 32% of them singletons, with 13% in the top ten. The sample was cultured CD8+ T cells from PBMCs, taken from culture after CMV antigen stimulation. Receptor source: a human donor in good health (CMV status not recorded). Some clones in this sample may be carry-over from other donors' samples.

Remarks on this clonotype: The junction and the germline gene differ at one end; a read error may be behind it. The rearrangement uses TRBV12-3 or TRBV12-4 and TRBJ2-4; 9 nucleotides agree with TRBD2. CDR3 length equals 21 residues. In nucleotides, the CDR3 is TGTACCAGCAGTTTAAGGCGGGAGGGGGACTTGCGGACCCTAGCCAAAAACATTCAGTACTTC. Protein product: CTSSLRREGDLRTLAKNIQYF.

The chain joins TRBV4-2 to TRBJ2-1, with unresolved D. Germline CDR1 is LGHNA and CDR2 is YNFKEQ. Trimming pared 4 bases from V and 7 bases from J, leaving 17 bases between. This CDR3 has 15 amino acids. The CDR3 is CASSPEGPSSNEQFF. As DNA, the CDR3 is TGTGCCAGCAGCCCTGAAGGGCCCTCAAGTAATGAGCAGTTCTTC.

This clonotype occurred many times. This sequence joins TRBV7-2 and TRBJ2-5, with a tentative D call TRBD2 (6 bases). CDR3 size: 15 residues. Germline V gene lookup returns CDR1 SGHTA and CDR2 FQGNSA. V lost 1 base and J lost 2, with 11 bases in between. The CDR3 sequence: CASSLVYGGQETQYF. In nucleotides, the CDR3 is TGTGCCAGCAGCTTAGTGTACGGGGGACAAGAGACCCAGTACTTC.

This chain joins TRBV19 and TRBJ1-5, with 9 bases lining up with TRBD1. Per the germline V gene, CDR1 is LNHDA and CDR2 is SQIVND (reference sequence). The CDR3 length is 15 residues. Trimming removed 3 bases from V and 4 bases from J; junction bases left unmatched: 4. CDR3 region: CASSIFGQGNQPQHF. CDR3 nucleotides: TGTGCCAGTAGTATTTTCGGACAGGGGAATCAGCCCCAGCATTTT. The full variable domain, in which reference TRBV19 and TRBJ1-5 provide the parts outside the CDR3, is DGGITQSPKYLFRKEGQNVTLSCEQNLNHDAMYWYRQDPGQGLRLIYYSQIVNDFQKGDIAEGYSVSREKKESFPLTVTSAQKNPTAFYLCASSIFGQGNQPQHFGDGTRLSIL.

CDR3 nucleotides: TGTGCCAGCAGCCATCGGGGGCCTCCTTCCTACGAGCAGTACGTC. Amino acids: CASSHRGPPSYEQYV. V usage is TRBV14 and J usage is TRBJ2-7, with D perhaps matching TRBD1 or TRBD2 (6 bases each). Germline loops: CDR1 SGHDN, CDR2 FVKESK. The V end was cut by 3 bases, the J end by 1 base, with 13 bases between. The CDR3 loop spans 15 amino acids.

A few counts support this clonotype. The CDR3 loop is CASSHSTGDRPSYEQYF. The CDR3 bases are TGTGCCAGCAGTCATTCCACCGGGGACAGACCTTCCTACGAGCAGTACTTC. The rearrangement links TRBV27 to TRBJ2-7; TRBD1 agrees at 7 bases. The junction had 14 bases not matched to a gene; V was cut back by 5 bases and J by 1 base. Germline V gene lookup returns CDR1 MNHEY and CDR2 SMNVEV (reference sequence). This CDR3 has 17 residues.

The chain recombines TRBV7-6 with TRBJ2-2; the D gene is possibly TRBD2 (5 bases). Trimming pared 0 bases from V and 6 bases from J, leaving 11 bases between. CDR1 SGHVS and CDR2 FNYEAQ come from the germline V gene. This CDR3 has 15 amino acids. This CDR3 is CASSLAGLRPGELFF. The CDR3 DNA reads as TGTGCCAGCAGCTTAGCAGGACTTAGGCCCGGGGAGCTGTTTTTT.

This clonotype has just a few counts. The rearrangement links TRBV15 to TRBJ2-5, with D perhaps TRBD1 or TRBD2 (6 bases each). V lost 0 bases and J lost 4, with 9 bases in between. This CDR3 contains 14 residues. Germline V gene lookup returns CDR1 LNHNV and CDR2 YYDKDF (reference sequence). The DNA of the CDR3 is TGTGCCACCAGCAGAGAAGGGGGGCGAGAGACCCAGTACTTC. Translating it yields CATSREGGRETQYF.

This clonotype was seen just once. This chain links TRBV9 with TRBJ2-1; TRBD2 aligns across 9 bases. The CDR3 contains 15 residues. V lost 7 bases to trimming and J lost 4 bases; unmatched junction nucleotides: 9. CDR1 and CDR2 (germline): SGDLS, YYNGEE. CDR3 sequence reads: CASGTGTSQYNEQFF. The CDR3 DNA reads TGTGCCAGCGGCACTGGGACTAGCCAATACAATGAGCAGTTCTTC.

This rearrangement joins TRBV27 to TRBJ1-6; a possible D gene is TRBD1 (5 bases). Between the trimmed V and J ends, which lost 5 bases and 10 bases, there was a span of 12 bases. This CDR3 has 13 residues. Germline V CDR1 and CDR2: MNHEY, SMNVEV (reference sequence). This CDR3 is CASSPGLGSPLHF. The CDR3 DNA follows: TGTGCCAGCAGTCCGGGACTAGGATCACCCCTCCACTTT.

This clonotype turned up a few times. The chain recombines TRBV12-3 or TRBV12-4 with TRBJ2-3; the D call may be TRBD1 or TRBD2 (5 bases each). Trimming stripped 7 bases from V and 0 bases from J, with 11 bases between. The CDR3 covers 14 residues. The CDR3 DNA follows: TGTGCCAGCAACCCGGGACGAAGCACAGATACGCAGTATTTT. Residues: CASNPGRSTDTQYF.

In this sample, this clonotype turned up a few times. The chain links TRBV5-5 to TRBJ2-2; 7 bases align to TRBD1. V was pared by 0 bases and J by 4 bases, with 6 bases of the junction left unmatched. From germline, CDR1 is SGHKS and CDR2 YYEKEE (reference sequence). CDR3 length: 16 residues. Here the CDR3 DNA reads TGTGCCAGCAGCTTGGCCGACCGGGACAGCACCGGGGAGCTGTTTTTT. Translating gives CASSLADRDSTGELFF.

The CDR3 DNA reads as TGTGCCAGCAGTGAATTAAACCCAGAGAATGAGCAGTTCTTC. Encoded protein: CASSELNPENEQFF. The chain couples TRBV25-1 to TRBJ2-1; D is uncertain. CDR1 is MGHDK and CDR2 is SYGVNS in the germline V gene. There are 14 residues in the CDR3. Deletions cut 1 base from V and 7 bases from J, with 11 bases between.

This clonotype was counted once. The chain joins TRBV15 to TRBJ2-7; 9 bases line up with TRBD1. Looked up from germline, CDR1 is LNHNV and CDR2 is YYDKDF (reference sequence). After removal of 0 bases from V and 5 bases from J, the junction contained 17 bases not matched to a gene. This CDR3 contains 19 residues. CDR3 region: CATSRDLYAEGQGGHEQYF. The CDR3 DNA reads TGTGCCACCAGCAGAGATTTATACGCGGAGGGACAGGGAGGGCACGAGCAGTACTTC.

This clonotype was picked up a small number of times. The chain links TRBV7-3 to TRBJ2-2, with 8 positions matching TRBD1. The CDR3 runs 15 residues. Losses at the gene ends were 5 bases for V and 5 bases for J; bases not matched to a gene: 7. Germline values: CDR1 SGHTA, CDR2 FQGTGA. The CDR3 coding sequence is TGTGCCAGCAGCCCGGGACAGGCGGGAACCGGGGAGCTGTTTTTT. It codes for CASSPGQAGTGELFF.

The chain employs TRBV6-5 and TRBJ2-2; a weak D match, TRBD1 (6 bases). Trimming took off 6 bases at V and 2 bases at J, with 16 bases between the two ends. CDR1 and CDR2 (germline): MNHEY, SVGAGI. The CDR3 runs 16 residues. The CDR3 protein is CASRDGQSINTGELFF. The CDR3 DNA follows: TGTGCCAGCAGAGACGGACAGTCGATCAACACCGGGGAGCTGTTTTTT.

This clonotype has just one count. J is TRBJ1-6 and V is TRBV27; the match to TRBD1 covers 11 bases. V lost 1 base and J lost 6; bases outside the gene matches: 5. The V gene's germline CDR1 is MNHEY and CDR2 SMNVEV (reference sequence). The CDR3 covers 17 residues. The CDR3 region has the DNA TGTGCCAGCAGTTTATTGATAGGGACAGGGGGTAATTCACCCCTCCACTTT. This translates into CASSLLIGTGGNSPLHF.

The chain is built from TRBV4-1 and TRBJ2-3; TRBD2 matches at 8 bases. Looked up from germline, CDR1 is MGHRA and CDR2 is YSYEKL. This CDR3 has 18 amino acids. Trimming at V came to 0 bases and at J to 1 base, leaving 9 bases not matched to a gene. The CDR3 DNA sequence: TGCGCCAGCAGCCAAGAACTTTGGGACGGGGGGGGCACAGATACGCAGTATTTT. Protein product: CASSQELWDGGGTDTQYF.

This clonotype was found many times. J is TRBJ2-6 and V is TRBV7-6, with D possibly TRBD1 on 6 matching bases. Trimming pared 3 bases from V and 4 bases from J, leaving 10 bases between. The CDR3 totals 15 residues. Looked up from germline, CDR1 is SGHVS and CDR2 is FNYEAQ. CDR3 nucleotides: TGTGCCAGCAGCTTGGCAGGGGCCGGGGCCAACGTCCTGACTTTC. It encodes CASSLAGAGANVLTF.

This clonotype has just a few counts. V gene TRBV6-2 or TRBV6-3 combines with J gene TRBJ1-2; D unclear. V lost 4 bases and J 2 bases, leaving 17 bases between the germline ends. CDR1 is MNHEY and CDR2 is SVGEGT in the germline V gene. This CDR3 spans 16 amino acids. The CDR3 DNA sequence: TGTGCCAGCAGTTCCTTCGAGGCCGCCAGCAACTATGGCTACACCTTC. Translation gives CASSSFEAASNYGYTF.

This clonotype was recorded at least ten times. In nucleotides, the CDR3 is TGTGCCAGCAGCGCAGGACTGGTTTTTGAGCAGTACGTC. As protein: CASSAGLVFEQYV. J is TRBJ2-7 and V is TRBV7-2; weak D call: TRBD2 (5 bases). The V and J ends lost 5 bases and 7 bases respectively, with 15 bases between them. Germline values: CDR1 SGHTA, CDR2 FQGNSA. This CDR3 contains 13 residues.

This clonotype was counted at least ten times. The V call is TRBV12-3 or TRBV12-4, the J call TRBJ2-3, with 7 bases aligning to TRBD2. The V and J ends lost 1 base and 6 bases, in that order; junction bases with no gene match: 13. This CDR3 is built from 17 residues. The CDR3 DNA reads as TGTGCCAGCAGTTTAGATACGGGGAGGGGTAAAAGGGATACGCAGTATTTT. This gives the protein CASSLDTGRGKRDTQYF.

This chain joins TRBV25-1 and TRBJ2-1; D gene uncertain. CDR3 size: 14 residues. CDR1 and CDR2 from the germline V gene are MGHDK and SYGVNS. V was clipped by 4 bases and J by 2 bases, with 9 bases between them. The CDR3 nucleotides are TGTGCCAGCAGTGCGGGCCGAACCTACAATGAGCAGTTCTTC. Its translation is CASSAGRTYNEQFF.

J is TRBJ1-5 and V is TRBV6-1; a possible D gene is TRBD1 (5 bases). CDR3 length equals 16 residues. Trimming shortened V by 7 bases and J by 9 bases, and 25 bases separated the two germline ends. In germline, CDR1 is MNHNS, CDR2 SASEGT. As DNA, the CDR3 is TGTGCCAGCAACCCATATCAGCACAGGTCCTTGTGGCCCCAGCATTTT. As protein: CASNPYQHRSLWPQHF.

The chain carries TRBV7-2 and TRBJ1-3; TRBD1 matches 10 bases. V lost 5 bases and J lost 5; bases outside the gene matches: 6. CDR1 SGHTA and CDR2 FQGNSA come from the germline V gene. The CDR3 runs 15 residues. CDR3 in DNA: TGTGCCAGCAGCCTAAGACAGGGGGCAAGAAACACCATATATTTT. It yields the protein CASSLRQGARNTIYF.

The V call is TRBV6-8, the J call TRBJ2-1, with 7 bases fitting TRBD2. The germline CDR1 and CDR2 sequences are MNHGY and SAAAGT. There are 13 residues in the CDR3. Losses at the gene ends were 4 bases for V and 7 bases for J; bases not matched to a gene: 4. In nucleotides, the CDR3 is TGTGCCAGCAGTTGGACTAGTTCGAATGAGCAGTTCTTC. Amino acid sequence: CASSWTSSNEQFF.

CDR3 sequence (DNA): TGTGCCAGCAGCCAAGTAGGTGCGGGGGGCCCTCCGGATACGCAGTATTTT. Residues: CASSQVGAGGPPDTQYF. The V gene is TRBV4-2, the J gene TRBJ2-3, with 8 bases matching TRBD2. The germline gives CDR1 LGHNA, CDR2 YNFKEQ. This CDR3 is built from 17 residues. V dropped 1 base and J dropped 6; count of bases not matched to a gene: 12.

In its sample, this clonotype was seen many times. This chain connects TRBV10-3 to TRBJ1-6; D might be TRBD1 (5 bases). Germline assignment: CDR1 ENHRY and CDR2 SYGVKD. The length of the CDR3 is 14 residues. The germline V and J ends were trimmed by 10 bases and 6 bases, with 16 bases remaining between them. This CDR3 is CATGQGRINSPLHF. For the CDR3, the DNA is TGTGCCACCGGACAAGGACGGATTAATTCACCCCTCCACTTT.